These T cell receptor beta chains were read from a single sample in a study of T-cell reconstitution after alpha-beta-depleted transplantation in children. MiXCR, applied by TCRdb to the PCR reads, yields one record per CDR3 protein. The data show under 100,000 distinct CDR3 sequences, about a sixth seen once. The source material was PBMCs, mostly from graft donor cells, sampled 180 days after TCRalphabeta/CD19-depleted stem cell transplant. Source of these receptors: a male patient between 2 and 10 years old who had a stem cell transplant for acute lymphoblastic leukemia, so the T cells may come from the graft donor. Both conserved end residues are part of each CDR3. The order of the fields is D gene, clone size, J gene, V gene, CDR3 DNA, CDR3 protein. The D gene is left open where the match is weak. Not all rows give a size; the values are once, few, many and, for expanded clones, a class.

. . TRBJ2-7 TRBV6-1 TGTGCCAGCAGAAACGACGCCTACTTCACGTACGAGCAGTACTTC CASRNDAYFTYEQYF
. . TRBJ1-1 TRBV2 TGTGCCAGCAGCTGGGGTCCTGAAGCTTTCTTT CASSWGPEAFF
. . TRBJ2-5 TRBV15 TGTGCCACCAGCAGAGACAGTGCTCAAGAGACCCAGTACTTC CATSRDSAQETQYF
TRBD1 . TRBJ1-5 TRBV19 TGTGCCAGTCGACAGGGACTCCCGGAAAATCAGCCCCAGCATTTT CASRQGLPENQPQHF
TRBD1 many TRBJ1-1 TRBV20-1 TGCAGTGCTGAGGACAGGGCGAGACTCACTGAAGCTTTCTTT CSAEDRARLTEAFF
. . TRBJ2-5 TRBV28 TGTGCCAGCAGCCCCATGGCGGGGGCACGGGAGACCCAGTACTTC CASSPMAGARETQYF
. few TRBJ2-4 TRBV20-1 TGCAGTGCTAGGGTCCCGTGGGGGCAAAACATTCAGTACTTC CSARVPWGQNIQYF
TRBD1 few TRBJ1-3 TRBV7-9 TGTGCCAGCAGCACCGGACAGGGCTTGATCGGAAACACCATATATTTT CASSTGQGLIGNTIYF
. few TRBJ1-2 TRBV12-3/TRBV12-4 TGTGCCAGCAGTTTGTGGGAGGGCTACACCTTC CASSLWEGYTF
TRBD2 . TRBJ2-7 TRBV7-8 TGTGCCAGCAGCCCGCCCGGGGGGGGTGCGGGCGAGCAGTACTTC CASSPPGGGAGEQYF
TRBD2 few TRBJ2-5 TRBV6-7 TGTGCCAGCAGCCCGGGACTAGCGGGGGGCCCCCTCCGGGGGACCCAGTACTTC CASSPGLAGGPLRGTQYF
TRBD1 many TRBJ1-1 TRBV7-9 TGTGCCAGCAGCACCCGGGACAGTGACACTGAAGCTTTCTTT CASSTRDSDTEAFF
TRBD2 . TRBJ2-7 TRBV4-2 TGTGCCAGCAGCCAAGGCGGGAGGTCGAGGACCTACGAGCAGTACTTC CASSQGGRSRTYEQYF
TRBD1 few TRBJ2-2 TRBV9 TGTGCCAGCAGCGTAGTTGAGGGGGCAGCCGGGGAGCTGTTTTTT CASSVVEGAAGELFF
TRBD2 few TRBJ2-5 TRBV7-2 TGTGCCAGCAGCTTAGATGCGCTAGCGGGGACTGAGACCCAGTACTTC CASSLDALAGTETQYF
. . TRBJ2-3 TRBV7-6 TGTGCCAGCAGCTTACAGAGCACAGATACGCAGTATTTT CASSLQSTDTQYF
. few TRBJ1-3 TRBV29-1 TGCAGCGCCCGGGACCTCTCTGGAAACACCATATATTTT CSARDLSGNTIYF
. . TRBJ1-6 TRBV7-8 TGTGCCAGCAGCCCGGGTCTTAATTCACCCCTCCACTTT CASSPGLNSPLHF
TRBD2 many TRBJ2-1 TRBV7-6 TGTGCCAGCAGCTTAGAGGCTAGCGGGGGGGCGGACAATGAGCAGTTCTTC CASSLEASGGADNEQFF
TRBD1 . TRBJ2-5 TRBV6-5 TGTGCCAGCAGTTCAGGGACAGGGAAGGAGACCCAGTACTTC CASSSGTGKETQYF
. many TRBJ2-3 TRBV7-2 TGTGCCAGCAGCCCGACGCCAGCGGGCCCCACAGATACGCAGTATTTT CASSPTPAGPTDTQYF
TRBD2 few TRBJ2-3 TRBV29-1 TGCAGCGTTTTAGCGGGGCGCCCAGATACGCAGTATTTT CSVLAGRPDTQYF
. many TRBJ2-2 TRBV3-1 TGTGCCAGCAAGCAGTCCACGGCAAGCGGGGAGCTGTTTTTT CASKQSTASGELFF
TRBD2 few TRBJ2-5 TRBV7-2 TGTGCCAGCAACTTGGGACTAGCGGGAGACCAAGAGACCCAGTACTTC CASNLGLAGDQETQYF
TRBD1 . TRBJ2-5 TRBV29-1 TGCAGCGTTGAATCGGACAGGCTGATAGAGACCCAGTACTTC CSVESDRLIETQYF
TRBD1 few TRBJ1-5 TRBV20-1 TGCAGTGCCCCGGACAGGGGGAAGGATCAGCCCCAGCATTTT CSAPDRGKDQPQHF
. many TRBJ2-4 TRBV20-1 TGCAGTGCTAGAGCGGGCCAATCGCCCAAAAACATTCAGTACTTC CSARAGQSPKNIQYF
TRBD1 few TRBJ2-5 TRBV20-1 TGCAGTGCTAGGGCGACAGGGATTACCAGGACCCAGTACTTC CSARATGITRTQYF
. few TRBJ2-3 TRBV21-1 TGTGCCAGCAGCAAACTTCCTAGCGGGGGTGGCACAGATACGCAGTATTTT CASSKLPSGGGTDTQYF
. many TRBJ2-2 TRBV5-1 TGCGCCAGCAGCTTGGCACAGGGTCACACCGGGGAGCTGTTTTTT CASSLAQGHTGELFF
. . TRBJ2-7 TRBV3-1 TGTGCCAGCAGCCAAGTAGTAAAAGGGGCTGAGCAGTACTTC CASSQVVKGAEQYF
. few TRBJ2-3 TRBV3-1 TGTGCCAGCAGCCAAGGCAGCGGTTTCACAGATACGCAGTATTTT CASSQGSGFTDTQYF
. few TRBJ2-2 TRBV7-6 TGTGCCAGCAGCTTAGTCGGCGAGAACACCGGGGAGCTGTTTTTT CASSLVGENTGELFF
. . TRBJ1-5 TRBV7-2 TGTGCCAGCAGCTTAAGGGTCGGGAATCAGCCCCAGCATTTT CASSLRVGNQPQHF
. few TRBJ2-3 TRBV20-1 TGCAGTGCTAGGTGGGATAGCACAGATACGCAGTATTTT CSARWDSTDTQYF
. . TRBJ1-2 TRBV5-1 TGCGCCAGCAGCTTGGAATCGGGGCCCACAGATGGCTACACCTTC CASSLESGPTDGYTF
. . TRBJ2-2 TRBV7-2 TGTGCCAGCAGACCTCCGGGCCAGAACACCGGGGAGCTGTTTTTT CASRPPGQNTGELFF
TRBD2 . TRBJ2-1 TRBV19 TGTGCCAGTAGTATGGCCCCGGGACTAGCGGGGGGCTCCTATAATGAGCAGTTCTTC CASSMAPGLAGGSYNEQFF
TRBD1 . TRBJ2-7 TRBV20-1 TGCAGTGCTAGAGCCGAGGACAGGGTGTCCTACGAGCAGTACTTC CSARAEDRVSYEQYF
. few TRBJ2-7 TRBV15 TGTGCCACCAGCAGAGATGATTCTCTGGATTTGGTCTTC CATSRDDSLDLVF
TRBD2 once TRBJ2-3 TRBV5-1 TGCGCCAGCACTACAACTAGCGGCACAGATACGCAGTATTTT CASTTTSGTDTQYF
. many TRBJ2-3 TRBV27 TGTGCCAGCAGTCGGGCTGGACGCGAAGATACGCAGTATTTT CASSRAGREDTQYF
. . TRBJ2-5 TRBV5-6 TGTGCCAGCAGCCCCGGGGGAACGGAGACCCAGTACTTC CASSPGGTETQYF
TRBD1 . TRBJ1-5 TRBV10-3 TGTGTCATTAGTGAGTCAGCCCCGGGACAGGGGCCGAATCAGCCCCAGCATTTT CVISESAPGQGPNQPQHF
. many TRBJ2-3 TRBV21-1 TGTGCCAGCAGCAAAGTGGGACTAGCGGGGATGGATACGCAGTATTTT CASSKVGLAGMDTQYF
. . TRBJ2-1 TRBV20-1 TGCAGTGCTAGGCCCGGGACTCATACTTCCTACAATGAGCAGTTCTTC CSARPGTHTSYNEQFF
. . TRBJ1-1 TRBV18 TGTGCCAGCTCACTTTATGCGGAGAACACTGAAGCTTTCTTT CASSLYAENTEAFF
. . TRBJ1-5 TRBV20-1 TGCAGTGCTACACCTAGCGGGGTCGCTCAGCCCCAGCATTTT CSATPSGVAQPQHF
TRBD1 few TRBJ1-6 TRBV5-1 TGCGCCAGCAGCTCGGACAGGGAGATTTCACCCCTCCACTTT CASSSDREISPLHF